Sequencing of this TCR beta chain was carried out in a study of T cells after yellow fever vaccination. CDR1 and CDR2 (germline): MGHDK, SYGVNS. The CDR3 is 14 amino acids. V lost 4 bases to trimming and J lost 6 bases, with 13 bases between them. General observations from the study: Post-booster samples contained most primary-vaccination clones (approximately 96% CD4, around 88% CD8).

This clonotype came up many times. As yet, its antigen is unknown. A 5'RACE template-switching step, the method used to make TCR cDNA, added a universal primer site and UMIs. MiXCR, applied by TCRdb to the 5' RACE reads, yields one record per CDR3 protein. The sample includes about 150,000 distinct CDR3 sequences, around 6.3% of them seen just once. The specimen comprised CD4+ T cells sorted from PBMCs, sampled 10 days after the yellow fever booster vaccination. The rearrangement links TRBV25-1 to TRBJ2-1, with a tentative D call TRBD1 (5 bases). This TCR derives from a man aged 25 to 40 who received the YFV17D yellow fever vaccine. In DNA, the CDR3 is TGTGCCAGCAGTGGATACAGGACCCGCAATGAGCAGTTCTTC. This gives the protein CASSGYRTRNEQFF.